This T cell receptor beta chain comes out of a study of blood T cell repertoires in COVID-19. Study at large: Spain, Italy and the United States supplied samples that represented acute and convalescent COVID-19. PBMCs, B-cell-depleted T cells, or T cells were the source of the cDNA or gDNA that made up the material.

Profiled with immunoSEQ multiplex PCR; TCRdb holds only in-frame clones, not every one. Here the sample spans approximately 120,000 clones, roughly four fifths being singletons. Seattle patient enrollment occurred during active infection, with longitudinal follow-up thereafter. The sample consisted of peripheral blood. This TCR was sampled from a man older than 75 with COVID-19, enrolled during active disease.

In nucleotides, the CDR3 is TGTGCCAGCAGTCCGGCACTATCGCGGGAGGGCCCCTTCTTC. This encodes CASSPALSREGPFF. This chain connects TRBV6-5 to TRBJ2-1; TRBD2 matches at 9 bases. Germline values: CDR1 MNHEY, CDR2 SVGAGI. After removal of 5 bases from V and 16 bases from J, the junction contained 15 bases not matched to a gene. This CDR3 contains 14 residues.